The 2 T cell receptor beta chains reported below all come from one sample, sequenced in a study of regulatory T cells in long-lasting Graves disease. Arm-PCR with iRepertoire HTBI primers amplified the CDR3 regions for these TCR beta libraries. TCRdb reprocessed the multiplex PCR reads via MiXCR and lists one record per CDR3 protein. The sample consists of 200,000 to 300,000 distinct CDR3 sequences, 20% to 25% of them appearing once. The time point denotes: newly diagnosed GD, antithyroid drugs for less than 3 months. PBMC-derived RNA was used for the TCR library. Sequencing was performed on peripheral blood mononuclear cells (PBMCs), taken at new diagnosis, from a patient treated with antithyroid drugs. These receptor sequences come from a female donor with Graves disease.

To note about this clonotype: This may arise from a read error, as a much more abundant clone is one base away. The conserved final phenylalanine or tryptophan is absent from the CDR3, which likely points to a read error. This sequence joins TRBV7-9 and TRBJ2-7; 14 nucleotides agree with TRBD2. From germline, CDR1 is SEHNR and CDR2 FQNEAQ (reference sequence). The J segment lost 1 base and the V segment lost 7 bases, leaving 9 bases of the junction unmatched. This CDR3 spans 17 amino acids. CDR3: CASKSGTSGSRSYEQYL. CDR3 sequence (DNA): TGTGCCAGCAAATCCGGGACTAGCGGGAGTCGGTCCTACGAGCAGTACCTC.

This clonotype was seen at least ten times. The chain combines TRBV28 with TRBJ1-2; no clear D gene. The CDR3 is 12 amino acids. The germline V and J ends were trimmed by 5 bases and 3 bases, with 7 bases remaining between them. Per the germline V gene, CDR1 is MDHEN and CDR2 is SYDVKM. CDR3 protein: CASSPGYYGYTF. The CDR3 DNA reads as TGTGCCAGCAGTCCGGGATACTATGGCTACACCTTC.